This TCR beta chain stems from a study of cytomegalovirus exposure and HLA in healthy donors. Primers included in the PCR were 60 Vbeta and 13 Jbeta primers. Here immunoSEQ multiplex PCR was the method, and the copy in TCRdb shows in-frame clones only, minus some. The table lists about 150,000 clones, 80% of them singletons, with about 2% in the top ten. Concerning this clone: Antigen unknown.

Study-level points and caveats: An analysis done earlier found most TCR beta V segments productive about 87% or about 30% of the time.

There are 17 residues in the CDR3. V was pared by 3 bases and J by 5 bases, with 8 bases of the junction left unmatched. In germline, CDR1 is SGHVS, CDR2 FNYEAQ. The chain carries TRBV7-6 and TRBJ2-5, with TRBD2 identical over 14 bases. Sequencing was carried out using PBMCs. The receptor comes from a male donor in good health and CMV-seronegative. In nucleotides, the CDR3 is TGTGCCAGCAGCTTCCAGCGGACTAGCGGGGGGTCGGAGACCCAGTACTTC. It encodes CASSFQRTSGGSETQYF.